This TCR beta chain was recorded in a study of blood T cell repertoires in COVID-19 (dated by TCRdb to 2020 to 2022). Concerning the study at large: The collaborator samples originated in the United States, Italy and Spain and spanned the acute and convalescent phases of COVID-19. The material from the prospective study consisted of cDNA or gDNA derived from T cells, B-cell-depleted T cells, or PBMCs. Deeply sampled blood TCRbeta repertoires from subjects exposed to, actively infected with, or recovered from COVID-19 were included in the dataset. The repertoires were made available in a free public database intended to serve as a resource for research on the immune response to SARS-CoV-2. The samples were drawn from two sources: the first 160 participants of the ongoing ImmuneRACE study, and 1,000 to 1,500 subjects contributed by 6 global collaborators. The sample metadata nearly always contained a de-identified subject ID, COVID-19 status, age in years and sex. HLA class I and class II types, where available, came from metadata supplied by the sample provider rather than from assay-based typing.

The immunoSEQ Assay, a bias-controlled multiplex PCR, was used to amplify TCRbeta CDR3 regions from genomic DNA. The study's own analysis went as follows. Within the assay, amplification of reference gene primers was used to estimate how many nucleated cells each sample contained. To quantify the absolute abundance of each unique TCRbeta CDR3 rearrangement, sequence reads were collapsed and filtered. Productive Simpson clonality was computed per sample as the square root of Simpson's diversity index over productive rearrangements. Held by TCRdb, this immuneACCESS table contains in-frame sequences only and omits some clones. Under half of the omission traces to an unresolved V gene where checked; the cause of the rest is unknown. D and trimming come from the DNA, and the V and J calls and clone size come from that table. A total of 240,000 or so clones appear in this sample, 80% to 90% of them only once. The ten top clones hold around 1% of the sample.

Participants in the prospective study were enrolled through a virtual design, were aged about 18 to 100 years, and lived in 24 United States geographic areas. To assign participants to cohorts, the prospective study relied on clinical history that participants themselves reported in a screening survey and a study questionnaire. Exposed participants had been in contact, within 2 weeks of entering the study, with a person who had a PCR-confirmed or clinician-diagnosed case of COVID-19. Each participant in the prospective study had whole blood, serum and a nasopharyngeal or oropharyngeal swab collected by mobile phlebotomists. Additional blood draws and questionnaires over an approximately 2-month period could optionally be provided by prospective study participants. Prospective study blood samples were shipped either frozen or at room temperature before DNA extraction. For CDR1 and CDR2, the germline V gene lists SGDLS and YYNGEE. The CDR3 contains 16 residues, cysteine and phenylalanine counted. Only the CDR3 DNA is retained, 48 bases long and in frame from the first base. V trim: 3 bases; J trim: 4 bases; unmatched bases: 11.

Summary of the overall study and its limitations: Clinical and demographic metadata were provided uncurated, with the amount varying by source and participant.

In the case of this clone: Its antigen remains unidentified. Qualities for individual bases were not recorded, and no much larger clone is one base off.

The receptor chain draws on TRBV9 and TRBJ1-2, with 8 junctional bases fitting TRBD1. This receptor was taken from a man aged 50 to 59 who had been exposed to COVID-19. Input material: PBMCs or T cells enriched from blood (not recorded which). The CDR3 region has the sequence CASSETASGGAYGYTF. The bases are TGTGCCAGCAGCGAGACTGCGTCAGGGGGCGCCTATGGCTACACCTTC.